This T cell receptor beta chain emerged from a study of T-cell memory formation after mild COVID-19. Study-wide findings and caveats: Later expanders leaned CD4+, whereas day 15 to 85 contracting clones were balanced CD4/CD8. Among CD4+ contracting clones, most were CM and EM, and CD8+ ones EMRA.

Germline V gene lookup returns CDR1 KGHSH and CDR2 LQKENI. CDR3 size: 20 residues. V lost 0 bases, J lost 1 base, and 15 bases stayed unmatched. Sample barcodes and UMIs were carried by the TCR alpha and TCR beta cDNA libraries that 5'RACE generated with constant-segment primers. TCRdb re-analysed the 5' RACE reads in MiXCR, keeping a single row per CDR3 protein. Of over 25,000 distinct CDR3 sequences in the sample, 20% to 25% were seen once. The sample holds many counts of this clonotype. Its matching antigen is unknown. What was sequenced was PBMCs or a T cell subset sorted from them (not recorded which). V gene TRBV18 combines with J gene TRBJ2-3; TRBD2 aligns across 8 bases. This TCR derives from an adult who had mild COVID-19 (a few samples of this study predate the infection). Cell type and time point are not known. The CDR3 reads CASSPPRGLLAEMRTDTQYF. The CDR3, as DNA: TGTGCCAGCTCACCACCGAGGGGTTTACTAGCGGAGATGCGCACAGATACGCAGTATTTT.